The clone carrying this T cell receptor (beta chain) was observed a handful of times. Generated by immunoSEQ multiplex PCR, the TCRdb table keeps only in-frame clones and is missing some. The data show some 29,000 clones, over 80% seen once. This entry comes from a study of T cell changes during pregnancy in multiple sclerosis. The CDR3 is 13 residues long. CDR1 and CDR2 (germline): SEHNR, FQNEAQ (reference sequence). V lost 4 bases and J lost 4, with 11 bases in between. The source material was CD8+ T cells from peripheral blood mononuclear cells, sampled before pregnancy. The chain couples TRBV7-9 to TRBJ2-7; D perhaps matches TRBD2 (6 bases). The sequence derives from a female donor with multiple sclerosis, enrolled in a pregnancy study. The DNA of the CDR3 is TGTGCCAGCAGCTCTCGGGACTCTTACGAGCAGTACTTC. Amino acid sequence: CASSSRDSYEQYF. The full variable domain, its missing parts supplied by reference TRBV7-9 and TRBJ2-7, is DTGVSQNPRHKITKRGQNVTFRCDPISEHNRLYWYRQTLGQGPEFLTYFQNEAQLEKSRLLSDRFSAERPKGSFSTLEIQRTEQGDSAMYLCASSSRDSYEQYFGPGTRLTVT.